Below, 14 T cell receptor beta chains from the same sample are listed, as sequenced in a study of OX40 agonist ivuxolimab in advanced cancers. The protocol was immunoSEQ multiplex PCR, while the TCRdb copy is restricted to in-frame clones and leaves out a portion. The sample records over 60,000 clones, roughly four fifths being singletons. Sequences were derived from CD4+ or CD8+ T cells sorted from blood, sampled in a trial of the OX40 agonist ivuxolimab. The receptors here all came from an adult with an advanced solid tumor such as melanoma, head and neck, liver or kidney cancer.

J is TRBJ2-7 and V is TRBV7-2; D unclear. Germline V gene sequence: CDR1 SGHTA, CDR2 FQGNSA. Trimming took off 1 base at V and 3 bases at J, with 7 bases between the two ends. There are 13 residues in the CDR3. The CDR3 coding sequence is TGTGCCAGCAGCTTAGTAAAGGACTACGAGCAGTACTTC. Translation: CASSLVKDYEQYF. Looking up the rest from reference TRBV7-2 and TRBJ2-7 gives the full variable domain: GAGVSQSPSNKVTEKGKDVELRCDPISGHTALYWYRQSLGQGLEFLIYFQGNSAPDKSGLPSDRFSAERTGGSVSTLTIQRTQQEDSAVYLCASSLVKDYEQYFGPGTRLTVT.

The gene calls are TRBV7-8 and TRBJ2-3; TRBD1 or TRBD2 may be the D gene (6 bases each). V lost 5 bases and J 4 bases, leaving 10 bases between the germline ends. The CDR3 has 13 residues. Germline CDR1 SGHVS, CDR2 FQNEAQ. The CDR3, as DNA: TGTGCCAGCAGCCCGGGGGCTGCAGATACGCAGTATTTT. Its translation: CASSPGAADTQYF. Variable domain in full (rest from reference TRBV7-8 and TRBJ2-3): GAGVSQSPRYKVAKRGQDVALRCDPISGHVSLFWYQQALGQGPEFLTYFQNEAQLDKSGLPSDRFFAERPEGSVSTLKIQRTQQEDSAVYLCASSPGAADTQYFGPGTRLTVL.

The chain carries TRBV19 and TRBJ1-1, with 7 bases aligning to TRBD1. Trimming took 4 bases from V and 3 from J; bases not matched to a gene: 14. CDR1 and CDR2 from the germline V gene are LNHDA and SQIVND (reference sequence). The CDR3 is 17 residues long. CDR3 sequence (DNA): TGTGCCAGTAGTACTCGACAGGGCCGTTCTCGGGACACTGAAGCTTTCTTT. Amino acids: CASSTRQGRSRDTEAFF.

The J gene is TRBJ2-1, the V gene TRBV4-3; the match to TRBD2 covers 12 bases. The CDR3 has 17 amino acids. Germline V lookup: CDR1 LGHNA, CDR2 YSLEER. V gave up 2 bases and J gave up 8 bases; unmatched junction bases: 10. The CDR3 sequence is CASSQSSSGRARDEQFF. CDR3 nucleotide sequence: TGCGCCAGCAGCCAATCTTCTAGCGGGAGGGCCAGGGATGAGCAGTTCTTC.

This clone turned up a few times. DNA for the CDR3: TGCGCCAGCAGCCAGCCCACTAGCGGGAGGAGTACAGATACGCAGTATTTT. It is translated as CASSQPTSGRSTDTQYF. The chain is built from TRBV4-1 and TRBJ2-3, with 12 nucleotides matching TRBD2. V dropped 3 bases and J dropped 3; count of bases not matched to a gene: 7. Germline loops: CDR1 MGHRA, CDR2 YSYEKL. The CDR3 loop spans 17 amino acids.

The chain recombines TRBV5-1 with TRBJ1-1; no clear D. CDR1 is SGHRS, CDR2 YFSETQ, per germline. Deletions cut 9 bases from V and 1 base from J, with 13 bases between. The CDR3 loop spans 13 amino acids. CDR3 nucleotides: TGCGCCAACAGTTTACAGTCGAACACTGAAGCTTTCTTT. Its translation: CANSLQSNTEAFF.

The chain links TRBV5-4 to TRBJ2-7; 8 positions agree with TRBD1. This CDR3 has 15 residues. Germline lookup yields CDR1 SGHNT and CDR2 YYREEE (reference sequence). V trimming: 0 bases; J trimming: 2 bases; junction bases outside the gene matches: 4. The DNA for the CDR3 is TGTGCCAGCAGCTTGGCCGGACAGGGTACCTACGAGCAGTACTTC. Its translation is CASSLAGQGTYEQYF.

This clone was seen only once. The V call is TRBV11-3, the J call TRBJ2-7, with 7 nucleotides matching TRBD1. The germline V gene has CDR1 SGHNT and CDR2 YENEEA. This CDR3 comprises 14 residues. Trimming removed 5 bases from V and 4 bases from J; junction bases left unmatched: 8. CDR3 DNA sequence: TGTGCCAGCAGCATCCGGGACAGAGCTTACGAGCAGTACGTC. Translation: CASSIRDRAYEQYV.

The chain recombines TRBV28 with TRBJ2-1, with a possible D match to TRBD1 (6 bases). The V end was cut by 9 bases, the J end by 0 bases, with 15 bases between. The length of the CDR3 is 15 residues. Germline CDR1 and CDR2: MDHEN and SYDVKM. The CDR3 is CASLGDTSSYNEQFF. The DNA for the CDR3 is TGTGCCAGTTTAGGGGACACTAGCTCCTACAATGAGCAGTTCTTC.

This clone qualifies as medium-sized. This rearrangement joins TRBV2 to TRBJ2-1, with D unresolved. The V end lost 4 bases, the J end lost 4 bases, and 2 bases lay between the germline ends. This CDR3 is built from 11 residues. The V gene's germline CDR1 is SNHLY and CDR2 FYNNEI. The CDR3 spells CASSGYNEQFF. CDR3 DNA: TGTGCCAGCAGTGGGTACAATGAGCAGTTCTTC. Combining the CDR3 with reference TRBV2 and TRBJ2-1 gives the whole variable domain EPEVTQTPSHQVTQMGQEVILRCVPISNHLYFYWYRQILGQKVEFLVSFYNNEISEKSEIFDDQFSVERPDGSNFTLKIRSTKLEDSAMYFCASSGYNEQFFGPGTRLTVL.

The chain combines TRBV7-2 with TRBJ2-7, with TRBD2 matching over 7 bases. The CDR3 consists of 15 residues. V lost 5 bases and J lost 3; bases outside the gene matches: 10. The germline V gene encodes CDR1 SGHTA and CDR2 FQGNSA. The CDR3 sequence is CASSKAPGGSYEQYF. The CDR3 DNA follows: TGTGCCAGCAGCAAGGCCCCGGGCGGGAGCTACGAGCAGTACTTC. The variable domain in full, completed from reference TRBV7-2 and TRBJ2-7, reads GAGVSQSPSNKVTEKGKDVELRCDPISGHTALYWYRQSLGQGLEFLIYFQGNSAPDKSGLPSDRFSAERTGGSVSTLTIQRTQQEDSAVYLCASSKAPGGSYEQYFGPGTRLTVT.

The genes are TRBV27 and TRBJ1-6; D might be TRBD1 (5 bases). This CDR3 contains 16 residues. Germline loops: CDR1 MNHEY, CDR2 SMNVEV (reference sequence). V lost 3 bases, J lost 9 bases, and 18 bases lay in between. The CDR3 sequence: CASSFSAGPWGSPLHF. The CDR3 DNA reads as TGTGCCAGCAGTTTTTCTGCAGGGCCTTGGGGTTCACCCCTCCACTTT.

This clone has just a few counts. The chain uses TRBV7-2 and TRBJ1-5, with D perhaps TRBD1 (5 bases). The CDR3 length is 14 residues. V was shortened by 5 bases and J by 7 bases, with 15 bases between the two germline ends. CDR1 and CDR2 (germline): SGHTA, FQGNSA. CDR3 bases: TGTGCCAGCAGCCTCGACAGCAGAGGCCAGCCCCAGCATTTT. Translated: CASSLDSRGQPQHF.

The V gene is TRBV4-3, the J gene TRBJ2-1; no clear D gene. Trimming removed 1 base from V and 4 bases from J, with 11 bases in between. Germline loops: CDR1 LGHNA, CDR2 YSLEER. The CDR3 consists of 15 residues. This CDR3 is CASSQAARLYNEQFF. In DNA form, the CDR3 reads TGCGCCAGCAGCCAAGCCGCAAGGTTGTACAATGAGCAGTTCTTC.